This T cell receptor beta chain was sequenced for a study of glioma-infiltrating T cells. Study at large: Samples included WHO grade II oligodendrogliomas or astrocytomas and initial-diagnosis grade IV glioblastomas.

Using RNA template, CDR3s of TCR alpha and beta were amplified with iRepertoire arm-PCR. One-step reverse transcription and amplification started from about 100-400 ng of tissue mRNA or PBMC total RNA. TCRdb re-called the multiplex PCR reads with MiXCR, one entry per CDR3 protein. The sample gives about 410,000 distinct CDR3 sequences, 41% of which show up once; about 12% is in the top ten. About this clonotype: A much more abundant neighbour one base away suggests this may be a read error.

Germline assignment: CDR1 MDHEN and CDR2 SYDVKM. V lost 8 bases and J 5 bases, leaving 15 bases between the germline ends. The CDR3 has 13 amino acids. The material sequenced was glioma tissue, nonneoplastic brain tissue, or PBMCs (not recorded which). The chain carries TRBV28 and TRBJ1-2; D gene unclear. This receptor was obtained from a human donor with low-grade glioma or glioblastoma, undergoing nonglioma brain surgery, or in good health (not recorded which). The CDR3 DNA sequence: TGTGCCAGCCGTGAGTGGGCCCCTTATGGCTACACCTTC. Its translation is CASREWAPYGYTF.